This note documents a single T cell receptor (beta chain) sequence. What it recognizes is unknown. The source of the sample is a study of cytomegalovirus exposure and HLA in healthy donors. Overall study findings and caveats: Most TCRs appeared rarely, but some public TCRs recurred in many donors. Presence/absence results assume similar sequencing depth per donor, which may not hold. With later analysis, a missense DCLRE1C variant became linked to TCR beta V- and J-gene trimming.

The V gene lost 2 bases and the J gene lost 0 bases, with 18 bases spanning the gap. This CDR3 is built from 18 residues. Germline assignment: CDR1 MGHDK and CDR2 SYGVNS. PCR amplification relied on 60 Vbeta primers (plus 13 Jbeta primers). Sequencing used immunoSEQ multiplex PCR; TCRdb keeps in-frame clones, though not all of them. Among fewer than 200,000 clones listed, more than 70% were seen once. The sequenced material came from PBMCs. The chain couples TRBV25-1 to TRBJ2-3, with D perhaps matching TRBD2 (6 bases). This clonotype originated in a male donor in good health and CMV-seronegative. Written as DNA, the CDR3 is TGTGCCAGCAGTGAAAGTGTCGGCTTAGCGGCTAGCACAGATACGCAGTATTTT. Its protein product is CASSESVGLAASTDTQYF. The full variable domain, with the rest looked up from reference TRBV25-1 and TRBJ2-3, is EADIYQTPRYLVIGTGKKITLECSQTMGHDKMYWYQQDPGMELHLIHYSYGVNSTEKGDLSSESTVSRIRTEHFPLTLESARPSHTSQYLCASSESVGLAASTDTQYFGPGTRLTVL.